This paragraph reports one TCR beta chain. The antigen remains undetermined. The trim removed 3 bases at V and 4 bases at J, leaving 15 bases unmatched. The CDR3 loop spans 18 amino acids. The germline V gene has CDR1 LNHDA and CDR2 SQIVND (reference sequence). The data were taken from a study of vaccination and CD4 T cells after COVID-19. Treatment meaning: approximately nine-day PBMC culture with coronavirus spike peptide pools or control peptides (ViraFEST assay). Researchers reported culturing approximately 2 million PBMCs per well with approximately 10 IU/ml IL-2 and approximately 10 ug/ml peptide pools. Scientists ran DNA taken from cultured CD4+ T cells through the Oncomine TCR Beta short-read assay for sequencing. TCRdb recomputed calls from the PCR reads with MiXCR, one row per CDR3 protein. The profile covers 15,000 to 20,000 distinct CDR3 sequences, with under 80% appearing a single time and under 8.5% taken by the ten largest.

The chain couples TRBV19 to TRBJ2-1; 7 bases line up with TRBD2. Sequenced: CD4+ T cells from blood, cultured in vitro. This clonotype was sampled from a human donor who had recovered from COVID-19. CDR3 protein: CASSIDGPSGPNYNEQFF. Written as DNA, the CDR3 is TGTGCCAGTAGTATTGACGGGCCTAGCGGACCTAATTACAATGAGCAGTTCTTC.